The entry that follows covers one T cell receptor beta chain sequence. The V end was cut by 5 bases, the J end by 0 bases, with 10 bases between. The CDR3 is made up of 14 amino acids. The V gene's germline CDR1 is SGHNT and CDR2 YENEEA. These data come from a study of PD-1 blockade in classical Hodgkin lymphoma. Background on the study: The patients were dosed with nivolumab 3 mg/kg, infused intravenously every 2 weeks.

Brentuximab vedotin exposure varied among the patients, all of whom had relapsed after autologous stem cell transplantation. Magnetic negative selection was used to purify CD4+ T cells from thawed PBMCs. Repertoires were generated with immunoSEQ multiplex PCR, while TCRdb's copy carries only in-frame clones and drops some. The data show nearly 25,000 clones, 84% seen once. Here the sequenced sample was CD4+ T cells from blood, taken at baseline. The chain uses TRBV11-3 and TRBJ1-1, with no clear D. This TCR came from a human donor with classical Hodgkin lymphoma. CDR3 region: CASSRQLLNTEAFF. The CDR3 DNA reads TGTGCCAGCAGCCGTCAGCTTTTGAACACTGAAGCTTTCTTT. The whole variable domain, filled in from reference TRBV11-3 and TRBJ1-1, reads EAGVVQSPRYKIIEKKQPVAFWCNPISGHNTLYWYLQNLGQGPELLIRYENEEAVDDSQLPKDRFSAERLKGVDSTLKIQPAELGDSAVYLCASSRQLLNTEAFFGQGTRLTVV.